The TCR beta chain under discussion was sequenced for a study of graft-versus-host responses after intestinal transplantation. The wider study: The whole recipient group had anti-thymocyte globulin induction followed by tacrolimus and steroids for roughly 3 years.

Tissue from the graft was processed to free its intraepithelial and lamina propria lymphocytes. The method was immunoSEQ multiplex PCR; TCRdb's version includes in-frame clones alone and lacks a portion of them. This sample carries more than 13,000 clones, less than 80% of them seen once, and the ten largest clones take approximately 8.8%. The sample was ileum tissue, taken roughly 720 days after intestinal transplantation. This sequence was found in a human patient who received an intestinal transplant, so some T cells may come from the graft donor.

The CDR3 here is CASSDIQGDRNEQFF. In DNA, the CDR3 is TGTGCCAGCAGTGATATACAGGGGGATCGCAATGAGCAGTTCTTC. J is TRBJ2-1 and V is TRBV2; TRBD1 matches at 8 bases. Per germline, CDR1 SNHLY and CDR2 FYNNEI. V lost 3 bases to trimming and J lost 6 bases; unmatched junction nucleotides: 7. CDR3 length: 15 amino acids.